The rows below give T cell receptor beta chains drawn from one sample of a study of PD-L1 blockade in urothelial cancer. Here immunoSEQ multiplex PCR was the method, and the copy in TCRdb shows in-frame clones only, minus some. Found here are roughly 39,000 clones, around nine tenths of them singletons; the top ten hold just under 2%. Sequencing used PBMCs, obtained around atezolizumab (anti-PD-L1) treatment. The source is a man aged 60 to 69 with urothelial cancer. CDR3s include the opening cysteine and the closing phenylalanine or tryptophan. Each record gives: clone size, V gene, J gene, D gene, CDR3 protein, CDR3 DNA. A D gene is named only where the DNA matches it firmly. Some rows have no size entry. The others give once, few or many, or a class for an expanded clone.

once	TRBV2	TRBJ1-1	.	CASSITGSVTEAFF	TGTGCCAGCAGTATAACAGGGTCGGTCACTGAAGCTTTCTTT
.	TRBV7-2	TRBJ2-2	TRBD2	CASSFSGGPTGELFF	TGTGCCAGCAGCTTCAGCGGGGGACCCACCGGGGAGCTGTTTTTT
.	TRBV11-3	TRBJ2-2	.	CASSLDRVNTGELFF	TGTGCCAGCAGCTTAGACAGGGTGAACACCGGGGAGCTGTTTTTT
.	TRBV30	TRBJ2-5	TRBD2	CASDEAGAETQYF	TGTGCCTCCGATGAAGCGGGAGCAGAGACCCAGTACTTC
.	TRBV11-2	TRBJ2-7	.	CASSLVRGIEQYF	TGTGCCAGCAGCTTAGTTAGGGGGATCGAGCAGTACTTC
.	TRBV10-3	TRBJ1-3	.	CAISESPAGAYGNTIYF	TGTGCCATCAGTGAGTCCCCCGCAGGGGCTTACGGAAACACCATATATTTT
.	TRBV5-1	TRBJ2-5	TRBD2	CASSFLAGAETQYF	TGCGCCAGCAGCTTTTTAGCGGGAGCAGAGACCCAGTACTTC
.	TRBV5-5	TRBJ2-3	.	CASQLEGGTDTQYF	TGTGCCAGCCAGCTTGAAGGAGGCACAGATACGCAGTATTTT
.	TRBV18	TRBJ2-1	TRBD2	CASSPRNGRAGHEQFF	TGTGCCAGCTCACCACGGAACGGGAGGGCCGGCCATGAGCAGTTCTTC
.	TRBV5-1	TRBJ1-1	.	CASRPQDLTNTEAFF	TGCGCCAGCAGACCACAGGATTTAACGAACACTGAAGCTTTCTTT
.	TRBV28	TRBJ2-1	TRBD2	CASLAGVSLFF	TGTGCCAGCTTAGCGGGAGTATCTCTGTTCTTC
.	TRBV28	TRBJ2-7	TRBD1	CASRDRWGTSYEQYF	TGTGCCAGCAGGGACAGGTGGGGGACCTCCTACGAGCAGTACTTC
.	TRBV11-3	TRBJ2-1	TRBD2	CASSLALAGNNEQFF	TGTGCCAGCAGCTTAGCACTAGCGGGAAACAATGAGCAGTTCTTC
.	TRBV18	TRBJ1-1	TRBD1	CASSVETGIGNTEAFF	TGTGCCAGCTCAGTAGAGACAGGGATTGGGAACACTGAAGCTTTCTTT